At least ten counts were recorded for the clone carrying this T cell receptor beta chain. The antigen is unknown. Alongside a J-beta primer mix, a sample-barcoded 5' primer served in a second PCR lasting about 7 to 11 cycles. TCRdb used MiXCR to reprocess the 5' RACE reads, holding one entry per CDR3 protein. There are hundreds of thousands of distinct CDR3 sequences in the sample; about 30% occur only once, and 15% to 18% lies in the top ten. This record belongs to a study of blood T cells in healthy people across ages. Study-wide results and caveats: As age increased, TCR beta diversity per million T cells fell in a roughly linear fashion.

The trim removed 5 bases at V and 5 bases at J, leaving 12 bases unmatched. The CDR3 runs 15 residues. Per the germline V gene, CDR1 is DFQATT and CDR2 is SNEGSKA (reference sequence). Sequenced material: blood. V usage is TRBV20-1 and J usage is TRBJ2-3; 8 bases fit TRBD2. The clonotype comes from a woman aged 80 or over in good health. In DNA, the CDR3 is TGCAGTGCTCCAGTAAATAGCGGGGTTGGAGATACGCAGTATTTT. Protein: CSAPVNSGVGDTQYF.